One sample yielded the 5 T cell receptor beta chains listed below, sequenced in a study of shared clonotypes between healthy human individuals. Sequenced by immunoSEQ multiplex PCR; TCRdb stores in-frame clones only, minus some. The sample comprises roughly 1 million clones, about 70% of which are singletons, and approximately 1.5% rests with the top ten. The specimen sequenced was memory CD4+ T cells sorted from blood. Subset given: CD45RA-negative fraction. The source is a man aged 18 to 35 in good health.

This clone was detected once. The V call is TRBV5-6, the J call TRBJ2-7, with TRBD1 matching 12 bases. The J segment lost 3 bases and the V segment lost 5 bases, leaving 3 bases of the junction unmatched. Germline CDR1 SGHDT, CDR2 YYEEEE. The CDR3 contains 14 residues. In DNA, the CDR3 is TGTGCCAGCAGGGGGACAGGGGGCGTCTACGAGCAGTACTTC. Its translation is CASRGTGGVYEQYF.

In regard to this clone: Other DNA sequences in the same sample also yield this CDR3. This sequence joins TRBV7-2 and TRBJ2-5, with 9 nucleotides matching TRBD2. V was pared by 0 bases and J by 4 bases, with 3 bases of the junction left unmatched. Germline V gives CDR1 SGHTA, CDR2 FQGNSA. The CDR3 length is 15 residues. The CDR3 protein is CASSLATSGRETQYF. CDR3 sequence (DNA): TGTGCCAGCAGCTTAGCGACTAGCGGAAGAGAGACCCAGTACTTC.

The chain is built from TRBV7-9 and TRBJ1-1; D call uncertain. The CDR3 is 16 amino acids. The germline V gene encodes CDR1 SEHNR and CDR2 FQNEAQ (reference sequence). Deletions cut 1 base from V and 5 bases from J, with 17 bases between. The CDR3 DNA reads TGTGCCAGCAGCTTAGGCGGTATCCTCAGTGAAACTGAAGCTTTCTTT. Its protein product is CASSLGGILSETEAFF.

The rearrangement links TRBV7-3 to TRBJ2-3, with 8 positions matching TRBD1. CDR1 SGHTA and CDR2 FQGTGA come from the germline V gene. This CDR3 contains 14 residues. J gave up 6 bases and V 4 bases, and 6 bases lay outside the gene matches. This CDR3 is CASSSQGARDTQYF. CDR3 sequence (DNA): TGTGCCAGCAGCTCCCAGGGGGCTCGGGATACGCAGTATTTT.

The rearrangement links TRBV28 to TRBJ1-5; the D is unclear. Germline-derived CDR1 and CDR2 are MDHEN and SYDVKM. V was cut by 5 bases and J by 4 bases, with 12 bases left in between. The CDR3 consists of 14 residues. The CDR3, as DNA: TGTGCCAGCAGTAGGAGGGTATGGAATCAGCCCCAGCATTTT. This gives the protein CASSRRVWNQPQHF.